The 3 T cell receptor beta chains in this list originate from one sample, sequenced in a study of T-cell reconstitution after alpha-beta-depleted transplantation in children. A library of TCRbeta sequences, prepared with unique molecular identifiers, was generated. MiXCR was run by TCRdb on the PCR reads, yielding one entry per CDR3 protein. The top ten clones hold roughly 27% of a sample with around 450,000 distinct CDR3 sequences, about 40% of them seen once. The sequencing here drew on PBMCs, taken before TCRalphabeta/CD19-depleted stem cell transplant. The origin of the receptors is a girl aged 2 to 9 with aplastic anemia, due to receive a stem cell transplant.

The CDR3 region is CASGLGDYEQFF. CDR3 DNA sequence: TGTGCTAGTGGTTTGGGAGATTATGAGCAGTTCTTC. The chain is built from TRBV12-5 and TRBJ2-1; D is unresolved. Trimming pared 1 base from V and 8 bases from J, leaving 6 bases between. Looked up from germline, CDR1 is LGHNT and CDR2 is FRNRAP. The CDR3 is 12 amino acids.

The chain combines TRBV19 with TRBJ2-1, with D perhaps being TRBD1 or TRBD2 (5 bases each). This CDR3 has 14 residues. V shed 3 bases and J shed 9 bases, with 15 bases lying between them. From germline, CDR1 is LNHDA and CDR2 SQIVND (reference sequence). DNA of the CDR3: TGTGCCAGTAGTATGTTTCATGGGGGTAGTGAGCAGTTCTTC. Its protein is CASSMFHGGSEQFF.

The V call is TRBV5-1, the J call TRBJ2-7; 10 positions match TRBD2. The germline gives CDR1 SGHRS, CDR2 YFSETQ. Unmatched junction bases numbered 14, after V lost 0 bases and J lost 5 bases. The CDR3 runs 18 residues. CDR3 amino acids: CASSLVASGSGQAHEQYF. The CDR3 nucleotides are TGCGCCAGCAGCTTGGTCGCTAGCGGGAGTGGACAGGCCCACGAGCAGTACTTC.